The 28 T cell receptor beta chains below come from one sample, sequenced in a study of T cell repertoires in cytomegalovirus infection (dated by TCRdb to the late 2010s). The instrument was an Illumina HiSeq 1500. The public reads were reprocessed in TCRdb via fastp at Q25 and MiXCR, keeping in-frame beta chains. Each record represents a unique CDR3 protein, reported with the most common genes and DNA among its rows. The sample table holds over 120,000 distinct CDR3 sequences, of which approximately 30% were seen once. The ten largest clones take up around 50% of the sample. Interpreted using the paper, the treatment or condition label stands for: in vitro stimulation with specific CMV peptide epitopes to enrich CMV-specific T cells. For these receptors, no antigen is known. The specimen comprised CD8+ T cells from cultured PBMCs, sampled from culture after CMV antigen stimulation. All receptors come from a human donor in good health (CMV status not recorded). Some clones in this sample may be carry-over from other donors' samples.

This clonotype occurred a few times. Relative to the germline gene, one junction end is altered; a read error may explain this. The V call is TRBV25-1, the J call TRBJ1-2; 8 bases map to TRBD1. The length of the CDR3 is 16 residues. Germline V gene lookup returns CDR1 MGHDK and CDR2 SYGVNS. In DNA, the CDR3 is TGTGCCAGCAGTGAATTTCCAGGGGGCGCGTTGGATGGCTACATCTTC. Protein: CASSEFPGGALDGYIF.

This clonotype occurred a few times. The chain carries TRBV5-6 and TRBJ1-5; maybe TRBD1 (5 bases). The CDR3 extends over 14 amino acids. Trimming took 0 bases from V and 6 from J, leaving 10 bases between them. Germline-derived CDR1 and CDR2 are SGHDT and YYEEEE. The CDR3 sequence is CASSLGQRGQPQHF. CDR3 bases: TGTGCCAGCAGCTTGGGACAAAGGGGTCAGCCCCAGCATTTT.

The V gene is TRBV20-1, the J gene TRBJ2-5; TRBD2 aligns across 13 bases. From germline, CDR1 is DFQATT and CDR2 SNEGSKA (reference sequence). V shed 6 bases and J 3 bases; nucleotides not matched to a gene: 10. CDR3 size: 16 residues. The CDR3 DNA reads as TGCAGTGCGGACGACCGCGGGACTAGCGGGGAAGAGACCCAGTACTTC. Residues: CSADDRGTSGEETQYF.

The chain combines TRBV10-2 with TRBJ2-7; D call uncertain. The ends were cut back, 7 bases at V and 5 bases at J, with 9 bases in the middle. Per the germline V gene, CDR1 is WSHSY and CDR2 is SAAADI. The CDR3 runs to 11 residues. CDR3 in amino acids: CASTPGNEQYF. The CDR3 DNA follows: TGCGCCAGCACTCCAGGAAACGAGCAGTACTTC.

CDR3 amino acids: CASSGQDSEAFF. CDR3 sequence (DNA): TGTGCCAGCAGCGGTCAGGACTCCGAAGCTTTCTTT. The rearrangement links TRBV9 to TRBJ1-1; unclear D gene. V was trimmed by 3 bases and J by 8 bases, leaving 11 bases between them. This CDR3 region has 12 residues. Germline V CDR1 and CDR2: SGDLS, YYNGEE.

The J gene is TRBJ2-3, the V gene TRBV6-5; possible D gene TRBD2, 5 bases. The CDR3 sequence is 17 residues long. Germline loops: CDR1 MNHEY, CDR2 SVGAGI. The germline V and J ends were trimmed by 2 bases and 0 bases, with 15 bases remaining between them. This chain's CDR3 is CASSYKQDYVSTDTQYF. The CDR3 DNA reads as TGTGCCAGCAGTTACAAACAAGACTACGTTAGCACAGATACGCAGTATTTT.

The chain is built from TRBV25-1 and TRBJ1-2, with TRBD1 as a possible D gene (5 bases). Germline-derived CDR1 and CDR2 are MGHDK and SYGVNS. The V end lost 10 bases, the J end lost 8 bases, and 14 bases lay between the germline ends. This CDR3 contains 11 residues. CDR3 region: CATLRGGGYTF. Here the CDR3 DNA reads TGTGCCACTCTACGGGGCGGGGGCTACACCTTC.

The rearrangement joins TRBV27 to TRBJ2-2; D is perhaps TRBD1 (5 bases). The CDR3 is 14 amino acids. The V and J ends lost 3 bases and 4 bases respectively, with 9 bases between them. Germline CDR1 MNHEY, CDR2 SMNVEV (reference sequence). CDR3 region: CASSFGRVTGELFF. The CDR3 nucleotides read TGTGCCAGCAGTTTTGGCAGGGTCACCGGGGAGCTGTTTTTT.

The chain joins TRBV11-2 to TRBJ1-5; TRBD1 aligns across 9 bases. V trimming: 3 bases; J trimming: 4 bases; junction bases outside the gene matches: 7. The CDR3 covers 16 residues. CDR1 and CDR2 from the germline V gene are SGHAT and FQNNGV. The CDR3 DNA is TGTGCCAGCAGCTTCGGTACAGGGGGCAGGAATCAGCCCCAGCATTTT. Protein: CASSFGTGGRNQPQHF. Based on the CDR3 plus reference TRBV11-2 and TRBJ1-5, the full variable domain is EAGVAQSPRYKIIEKRQSVAFWCNPISGHATLYWYQQILGQGPKLLIQFQNNGVVDDSQLPKDRFSAERLKGVDSTLKIQPAKLEDSAVYLCASSFGTGGRNQPQHFGDGTRLSIL.

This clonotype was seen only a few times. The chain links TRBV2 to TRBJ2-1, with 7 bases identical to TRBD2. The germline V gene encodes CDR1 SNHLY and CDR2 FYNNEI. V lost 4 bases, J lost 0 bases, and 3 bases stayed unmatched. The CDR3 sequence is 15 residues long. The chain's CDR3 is CASSGLARSYNEQFF. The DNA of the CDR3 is TGTGCCAGCAGTGGACTAGCCCGCTCCTACAATGAGCAGTTCTTC.

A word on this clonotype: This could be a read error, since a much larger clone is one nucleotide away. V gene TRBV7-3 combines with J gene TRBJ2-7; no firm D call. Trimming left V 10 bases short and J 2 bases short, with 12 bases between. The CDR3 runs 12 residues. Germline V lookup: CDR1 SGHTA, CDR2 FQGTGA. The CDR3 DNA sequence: TGTGCCACGGTGGGTGCCACCTACGAGCAGTACTTC. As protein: CATVGATYEQYF. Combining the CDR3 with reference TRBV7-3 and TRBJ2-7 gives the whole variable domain GAGVSQTPSNKVTEKGKYVELRCDPISGHTALYWYRQSLGQGPEFLIYFQGTGAADDSGLPNDRFFAVRPEGSVSTLKIQRTERGDSAVYLCATVGATYEQYFGPGTRLTVT.

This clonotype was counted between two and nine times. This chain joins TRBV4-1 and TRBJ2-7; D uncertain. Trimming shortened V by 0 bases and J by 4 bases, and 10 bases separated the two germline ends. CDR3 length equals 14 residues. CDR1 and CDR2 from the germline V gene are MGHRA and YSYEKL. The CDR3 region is CASSQEYSLYEQYF. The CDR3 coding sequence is TGCGCCAGCAGCCAAGAGTACAGTCTGTACGAGCAGTACTTC.

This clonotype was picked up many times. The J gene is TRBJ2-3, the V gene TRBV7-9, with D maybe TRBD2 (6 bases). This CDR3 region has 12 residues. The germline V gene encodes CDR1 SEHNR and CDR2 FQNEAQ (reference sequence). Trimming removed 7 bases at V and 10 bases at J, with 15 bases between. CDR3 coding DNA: TGTGCCAGCACCGGGGGTACCCTTGCGCAGTATTTT. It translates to CASTGGTLAQYF.

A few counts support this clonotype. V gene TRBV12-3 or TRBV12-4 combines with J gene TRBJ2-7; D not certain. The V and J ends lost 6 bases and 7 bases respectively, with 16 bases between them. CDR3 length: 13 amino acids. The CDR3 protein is CASSSDSGMEQYF. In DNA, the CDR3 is TGTGCCAGCAGCTCTGACTCTGGAATGGAGCAGTACTTC.

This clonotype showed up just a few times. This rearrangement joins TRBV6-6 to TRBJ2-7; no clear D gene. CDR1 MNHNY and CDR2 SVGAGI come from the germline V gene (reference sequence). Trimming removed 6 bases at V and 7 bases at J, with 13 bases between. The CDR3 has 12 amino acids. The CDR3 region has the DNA TGTGCCAGCAGCTCCGGGCTGTGGGAGCAGTACTTC. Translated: CASSSGLWEQYF.

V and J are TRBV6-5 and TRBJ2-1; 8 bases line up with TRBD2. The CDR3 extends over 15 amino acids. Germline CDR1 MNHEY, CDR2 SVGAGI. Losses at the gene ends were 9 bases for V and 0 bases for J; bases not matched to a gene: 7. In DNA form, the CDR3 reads TGTGCCAGTCGCGGGGGGACTACCTCCTACAATGAGCAGTTCTTC. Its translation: CASRGGTTSYNEQFF.

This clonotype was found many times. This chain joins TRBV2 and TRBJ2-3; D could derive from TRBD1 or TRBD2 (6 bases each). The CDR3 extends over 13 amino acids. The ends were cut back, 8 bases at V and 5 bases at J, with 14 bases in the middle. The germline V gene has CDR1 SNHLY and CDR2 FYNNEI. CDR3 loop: CASVEGGRDTQYF. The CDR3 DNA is TGTGCCAGCGTGGAGGGGGGCCGAGATACGCAGTATTTT.

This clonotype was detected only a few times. The CDR3 reads CASSPGLVSPEAFF. The CDR3, as DNA: TGTGCCAGCAGTCCAGGGTTAGTATCCCCTGAAGCTTTCTTT. This chain links TRBV6-5 with TRBJ1-1, with D tentatively TRBD1 (5 bases). V was clipped by 5 bases and J by 6 bases, with 16 bases between them. The CDR3 is 14 residues long. Germline lookup yields CDR1 MNHEY and CDR2 SVGAGI.

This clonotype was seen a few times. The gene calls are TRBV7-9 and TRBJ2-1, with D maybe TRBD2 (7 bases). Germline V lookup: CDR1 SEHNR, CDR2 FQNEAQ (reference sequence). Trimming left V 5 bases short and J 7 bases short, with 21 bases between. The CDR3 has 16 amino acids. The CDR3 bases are TGTGCCAGCAGCCCAGACTACGCGGGGGCGTGGAATGAGCAGTTCTTC. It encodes CASSPDYAGAWNEQFF. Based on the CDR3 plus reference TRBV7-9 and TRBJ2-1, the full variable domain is DTGVSQNPRHKITKRGQNVTFRCDPISEHNRLYWYRQTLGQGPEFLTYFQNEAQLEKSRLLSDRFSAERPKGSFSTLEIQRTEQGDSAMYLCASSPDYAGAWNEQFFGPGTRLTVL.

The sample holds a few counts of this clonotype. This CDR3 reads CASSSIPGPHGYEQYF. The CDR3 DNA follows: TGTGCCAGCAGCTCTATTCCGGGGCCCCATGGATACGAGCAGTACTTC. The chain employs TRBV7-9 and TRBJ2-7; either TRBD1 or TRBD2 may fit D (5 bases each). The CDR3 is made up of 16 amino acids. Germline values: CDR1 SEHNR, CDR2 FQNEAQ (reference sequence). V lost 4 bases to trimming and J lost 4 bases, with 20 bases between them.

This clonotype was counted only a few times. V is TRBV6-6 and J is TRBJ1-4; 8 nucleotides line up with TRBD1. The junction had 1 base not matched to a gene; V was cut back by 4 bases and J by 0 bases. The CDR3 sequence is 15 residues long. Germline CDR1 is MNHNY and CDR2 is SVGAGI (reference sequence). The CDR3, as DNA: TGTGCCAGCAGTTCGGACAGGGCAACTAATGAAAAACTGTTTTTT. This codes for CASSSDRATNEKLFF.

Here the CDR3 DNA reads TGTGCCAGCAGCTCCTACAGGGCCGAAGCTTTCTTT. Its translation: CASSSYRAEAFF. V gene TRBV7-9 combines with J gene TRBJ1-1; maybe TRBD1 (6 bases). The CDR3 is made up of 12 amino acids. Trimming shortened V by 4 bases and J by 8 bases, and 11 bases separated the two germline ends. The germline CDR1 and CDR2 sequences are SEHNR and FQNEAQ (reference sequence).

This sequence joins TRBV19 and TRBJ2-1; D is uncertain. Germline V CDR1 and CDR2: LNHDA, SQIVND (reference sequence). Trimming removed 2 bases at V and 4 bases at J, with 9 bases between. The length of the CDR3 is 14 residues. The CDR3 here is CASSIRMVYNEQFF. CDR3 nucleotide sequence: TGTGCCAGTAGTATACGAATGGTGTACAATGAGCAGTTCTTC.

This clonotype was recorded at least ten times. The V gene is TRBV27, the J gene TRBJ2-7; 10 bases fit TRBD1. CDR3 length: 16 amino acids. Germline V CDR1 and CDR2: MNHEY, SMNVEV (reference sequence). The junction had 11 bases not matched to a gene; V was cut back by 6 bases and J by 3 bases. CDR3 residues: CASSGAGDRGNYEQYF. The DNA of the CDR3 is TGTGCCAGCAGCGGCGCCGGGGACAGGGGAAACTACGAGCAGTACTTC.

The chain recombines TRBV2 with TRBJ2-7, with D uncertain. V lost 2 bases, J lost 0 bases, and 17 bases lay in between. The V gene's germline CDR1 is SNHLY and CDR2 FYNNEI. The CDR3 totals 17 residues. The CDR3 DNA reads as TGTGCCAGCAGTGAACCGTCGGGTCTTTCAAGCTCCTACGAGCAGTACTTC. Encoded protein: CASSEPSGLSSSYEQYF. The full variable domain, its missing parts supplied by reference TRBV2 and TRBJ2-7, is EPEVTQTPSHQVTQMGQEVILRCVPISNHLYFYWYRQILGQKVEFLVSFYNNEISEKSEIFDDQFSVERPDGSNFTLKIRSTKLEDSAMYFCASSEPSGLSSSYEQYFGPGTRLTVT.

CDR3 residues: CASSLMGAADRGYTF. The CDR3 DNA is TGTGCCAGCAGTTTAATGGGGGCCGCGGATCGTGGCTACACCTTC. The V call is TRBV12-3 or TRBV12-4, the J call TRBJ1-2; a possible D gene is TRBD1 (6 bases). The length of the CDR3 is 15 residues. V lost 2 bases, J lost 7 bases, and 17 bases lay in between.

CDR3: CASSQSWRQGAKEQFF. The CDR3 DNA reads TGCGCCAGCAGTCAATCTTGGCGACAGGGGGCAAAGGAGCAGTTCTTC. The V call is TRBV23-1, the J call TRBJ2-1, with TRBD1 matching 10 bases. TRBV23-1 is an open reading frame whose function is uncertain. J gave up 10 bases and V 0 bases, and 9 bases lay outside the gene matches. The CDR3 contains 16 residues.

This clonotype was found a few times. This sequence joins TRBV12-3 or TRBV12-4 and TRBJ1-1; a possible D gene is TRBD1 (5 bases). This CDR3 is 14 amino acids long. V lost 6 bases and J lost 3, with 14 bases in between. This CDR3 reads CASRAGLWDTEAFF. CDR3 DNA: TGTGCCAGCAGAGCAGGGCTGTGGGACACTGAAGCTTTCTTT.